Shown below are 30 T cell receptor beta chains from a single sample sequenced in a study of blood T cell repertoires in COVID-19. Clones were sequenced by immunoSEQ multiplex PCR, and TCRdb holds only the in-frame ones, with some missing. The data show about 83,000 clones, 80% to 90% seen once. Sequenced: peripheral blood. All receptors come from a woman of 80 years or more with acute or convalescent COVID-19.

This clone was picked up one time. Here the CDR3 reads CSARRLPGGTDTQYF. DNA of the CDR3: TGCAGCGCCCGCCGGCTCCCGGGAGGCACAGATACGCAGTATTTT. The J gene is TRBJ2-3, the V gene TRBV29-1, with D maybe TRBD2 (6 bases). This CDR3 spans 15 amino acids. Germline assignment: CDR1 SQVTM and CDR2 ANQGSEA. Trimming pared 7 bases from V and 1 base from J, leaving 18 bases between.

The V and J genes are TRBV28 and TRBJ1-4; D call uncertain. Trimming removed 6 bases from V and 0 bases from J, with 11 bases in between. Germline CDR1 and CDR2: MDHEN and SYDVKM. This CDR3 comprises 15 residues. CDR3 loop: CASRRPGTTNEKLFF. In DNA form, the CDR3 reads TGTGCCAGCAGACGACCAGGAACAACTAATGAAAAACTGTTTTTT.

The chain employs TRBV19 and TRBJ2-3, with 10 bases fitting TRBD2. Germline V gene sequence: CDR1 LNHDA, CDR2 SQIVND (reference sequence). V dropped 0 bases and J dropped 0; count of bases not matched to a gene: 6. The CDR3 is 18 residues long. CDR3 sequence: CASSIDTGLAVSTDTQYF. The DNA of the CDR3 is TGTGCCAGTAGTATAGATACCGGACTAGCGGTTAGCACAGATACGCAGTATTTT. The whole variable domain, filled in from reference TRBV19 and TRBJ2-3, reads DGGITQSPKYLFRKEGQNVTLSCEQNLNHDAMYWYRQDPGQGLRLIYYSQIVNDFQKGDIAEGYSVSREKKESFPLTVTSAQKNPTAFYLCASSIDTGLAVSTDTQYFGPGTRLTVL.

The rearrangement joins TRBV7-8 to TRBJ2-7; 10 positions agree with TRBD1. The CDR3 has 15 residues. V lost 5 bases to trimming and J lost 4 bases; unmatched junction nucleotides: 8. The germline V gene has CDR1 SGHVS and CDR2 FQNEAQ. The CDR3 spells CASSPRGQGTYEQYF. The CDR3 DNA is TGTGCCAGCAGCCCGAGGGGACAGGGGACTTACGAGCAGTACTTC.

The CDR3 bases are TGTGCCAGCAGCCAAGACAGTAGAAACACCATATATTTT. This gives the protein CASSQDSRNTIYF. The chain links TRBV3-1 (or the pseudogene TRBV3-2) to TRBJ1-3; D call uncertain. The CDR3 is 13 residues long. Germline V gives CDR1 LGHDT, CDR2 YNNKEL (reference sequence). Trimming shortened V by 0 bases and J by 5 bases, and 5 bases separated the two germline ends.

The CDR3 bases are TGTGCCAGCAGCCCGGGGGGCAGCGAGACCCAGTACTTC. Its translation is CASSPGGSETQYF. The chain links TRBV7-2 to TRBJ2-5; possible D gene TRBD2, 7 bases. The germline V gene has CDR1 SGHTA and CDR2 FQGNSA. Trimming took off 5 bases at V and 5 bases at J, with 12 bases between the two ends. This CDR3 comprises 13 residues.

This chain uses TRBV7-2 with TRBJ2-7; TRBD2 matches at 12 bases. V was pared by 0 bases and J by 0 bases, with 9 bases of the junction left unmatched. Germline CDR1 is SGHTA and CDR2 is FQGNSA. The CDR3 totals 19 residues. The CDR3 nucleotides are TGTGCCAGCAGCTTAGCTTTGGGTCTAGCGGGGGGGAGCTCCTACGAGCAGTACTTC. Encoded protein: CASSLALGLAGGSSYEQYF.

In its sample, this clone was seen a few times. The chain links TRBV6-5 to TRBJ1-1, with D perhaps TRBD1 (6 bases). Germline assignment: CDR1 MNHEY and CDR2 SVGAGI. V was clipped by 7 bases and J by 6 bases, with 15 bases between them. CDR3 size: 13 residues. The CDR3 here is CASKEGGFAEAFF. The CDR3 region has the DNA TGTGCCAGCAAGGAAGGGGGATTCGCTGAAGCTTTCTTT.

V gene TRBV7-2 combines with J gene TRBJ1-2, with D uncertain. CDR3 size: 12 residues. The V gene lost 3 bases and the J gene lost 9 bases, with 11 bases spanning the gap. Germline CDR1 and CDR2: SGHTA and FQGNSA. CDR3 protein: CASSFPSDSYTF. CDR3 nucleotides: TGTGCCAGCAGCTTCCCTTCAGACAGCTACACCTTC.

This chain joins TRBV11-3 and TRBJ1-4; 10 bases line up with TRBD1. V shed 5 bases and J 0 bases; nucleotides not matched to a gene: 6. CDR1 is SGHNT, CDR2 YENEEA, per germline. The CDR3 covers 17 residues. The CDR3 protein is CASSRRQGASTNEKLFF. In DNA, the CDR3 is TGTGCCAGCAGCCGTAGACAGGGGGCATCAACTAATGAAAAACTGTTTTTT.

This clone was counted a few times. This rearrangement joins TRBV30 to TRBJ2-7; perhaps TRBD1 as D (6 bases). CDR3 length: 13 amino acids. Germline CDR1 and CDR2: GTSNPN and SVGIG (reference sequence). Trimming shortened V by 4 bases and J by 3 bases, and 13 bases separated the two germline ends. CDR3 nucleotide sequence: TGTGCCTGGACAGCAGGGGTTGTCTACGAGCAGTACTTC. It codes for CAWTAGVVYEQYF.

V is TRBV9 and J is TRBJ2-1, with 12 nucleotides matching TRBD2. The CDR3 is made up of 17 amino acids. Trimming removed 0 bases from V and 5 bases from J; junction bases left unmatched: 6. Germline V gene lookup returns CDR1 SGDLS and CDR2 YYNGEE. This CDR3 is CASSVEASGGANNEQFF. The CDR3 nucleotides read TGTGCCAGCAGCGTAGAGGCTAGCGGGGGGGCTAACAATGAGCAGTTCTTC.

This clone was recorded once. CDR3 nucleotides: TGTGCCAGCAGCTTGACAGGGGGGAACACTGAAGCTTTCTTT. This sequence encodes CASSLTGGNTEAFF. J is TRBJ1-1 and V is TRBV2, with 9 nucleotides matching TRBD1. The CDR3 length is 14 residues. Germline V gives CDR1 SNHLY, CDR2 FYNNEI. V trimming: 6 bases; J trimming: 1 base; junction bases outside the gene matches: 3.

The chain links TRBV19 to TRBJ1-6; the D gene is possibly TRBD1 (6 bases). The CDR3 has 15 amino acids. Germline V gene sequence: CDR1 LNHDA, CDR2 SQIVND (reference sequence). V dropped 1 base and J dropped 7 bases, with 11 bases sitting between them. The chain's CDR3 is CASSIANRENSPLHF. The CDR3 DNA follows: TGTGCCAGTAGTATAGCGAACAGGGAGAATTCACCCCTCCACTTT. Supplemented by reference TRBV19 and TRBJ1-6, the full variable domain reads DGGITQSPKYLFRKEGQNVTLSCEQNLNHDAMYWYRQDPGQGLRLIYYSQIVNDFQKGDIAEGYSVSREKKESFPLTVTSAQKNPTAFYLCASSIANRENSPLHFGNGTRLTVT.

The chain is built from TRBV5-1 and TRBJ1-2, with a tentative D call TRBD1 (5 bases). From germline, CDR1 is SGHRS and CDR2 YFSETQ. The CDR3 runs to 13 residues. V dropped 1 base and J dropped 2 bases, with 6 bases sitting between them. The CDR3 DNA reads as TGCGCCAGCAGCTTGTCAGGGAACTATGGCTACACCTTC. The encoded protein is CASSLSGNYGYTF. Drawing the rest from reference TRBV5-1 and TRBJ1-2, the complete variable domain is KAGVTQTPRYLIKTRGQQVTLSCSPISGHRSVSWYQQTPGQGLQFLFEYFSETQRNKGNFPGRFSGRQFSNSRSEMNVSTLELGDSALYLCASSLSGNYGYTFGSGTRLTVV.

This chain connects TRBV10-3 to TRBJ1-6; 7 bases fit TRBD1. The CDR3 totals 15 residues. Germline CDR1 ENHRY, CDR2 SYGVKD. V shed 4 bases and J 7 bases; nucleotides not matched to a gene: 7. This CDR3 is CAISGGQVDNSPLHF. Written as DNA, the CDR3 is TGTGCCATCAGTGGCGGACAGGTGGACAATTCACCCCTCCACTTT.

The chain recombines TRBV30 with TRBJ1-4; tentative D call: TRBD1 (6 bases). The CDR3 loop spans 14 amino acids. V was pared by 2 bases and J by 7 bases, with 14 bases between. The V gene's germline CDR1 is GTSNPN and CDR2 SVGIG (reference sequence). CDR3 amino acids: CAWSTTGLSEKLFF. In nucleotides, the CDR3 is TGTGCCTGGAGTACCACAGGGTTGAGTGAAAAACTGTTTTTT.

This chain joins TRBV10-3 and TRBJ1-2; possible D gene TRBD1, 5 bases. Trimming pared 10 bases from V and 4 bases from J, leaving 16 bases between. This CDR3 is built from 13 residues. Germline V lookup: CDR1 ENHRY, CDR2 SYGVKD. For the CDR3, the DNA is TGTGCCACAGGAAGGGTCCAGGGCTATGGCTACACCTTC. Encoded protein: CATGRVQGYGYTF.

The rearrangement uses TRBV5-4 and TRBJ1-2; possibly TRBD1 for D (5 bases). Trimming removed 3 bases from V and 3 bases from J, with 12 bases in between. Germline values: CDR1 SGHNT, CDR2 YYREEE (reference sequence). This CDR3 comprises 14 residues. CDR3 DNA sequence: TGTGCCAGCAGCTCCGCGGGGCTAGACTATGGCTACACCTTC. Amino acids: CASSSAGLDYGYTF.

This chain uses TRBV28 with TRBJ2-3; D is possibly TRBD2 (6 bases). Germline V gene lookup returns CDR1 MDHEN and CDR2 SYDVKM. There are 15 residues in the CDR3. Trimming took off 3 bases at V and 3 bases at J, with 13 bases between the two ends. CDR3 region: CASSFGGIQTDTQYF. In DNA form, the CDR3 reads TGTGCCAGCAGTTTCGGAGGGATCCAAACAGATACGCAGTATTTT.

This sequence joins TRBV28 and TRBJ1-5; TRBD1 matches at 8 bases. After removal of 2 bases from V and 0 bases from J, the junction contained 3 bases not matched to a gene. CDR1 and CDR2 (germline): MDHEN, SYDVKM. This CDR3 comprises 16 residues. The CDR3 nucleotides are TGTGCCAGCAGTTTACCGGGACAGGTTAGCAATCAGCCCCAGCATTTT. Residues: CASSLPGQVSNQPQHF.

V and J are TRBV5-1 and TRBJ1-6; 7 positions agree with TRBD1. The germline V gene has CDR1 SGHRS and CDR2 YFSETQ. The CDR3 is 16 amino acids. The V and J ends lost 1 base and 8 bases, in that order; junction bases with no gene match: 9. In nucleotides, the CDR3 is TGCGCCAGCAGCTTGTCAGGGGGACCTACGGATTCACCCCTCCACTTT. Its protein product is CASSLSGGPTDSPLHF.

The count of this clone is one. The V gene is TRBV10-3, the J gene TRBJ2-3; 7 bases match TRBD1. V gave up 6 bases and J gave up 3 bases; unmatched junction bases: 6. CDR3 size: 14 residues. CDR1 and CDR2 (germline): ENHRY, SYGVKD. The DNA for the CDR3 is TGTGCCATCAGGCAGGGGGTAATTACAGATACGCAGTATTTT. The encoded protein is CAIRQGVITDTQYF.

This clone was seen a handful of times. V gene TRBV6-1 combines with J gene TRBJ2-3; 9 positions match TRBD1. With 1 base clipped from V and 4 bases from J, the junction kept 0 bases outside the gene matches. CDR1 is MNHNS and CDR2 is SASEGT in the germline V gene. CDR3 size: 14 residues. CDR3 in DNA: TGTGCCAGCAGTGAAGGACAGGGGGCAGATACGCAGTATTTT. This codes for CASSEGQGADTQYF.

The chain employs TRBV2 and TRBJ2-5, with 16 nucleotides matching TRBD2. Germline CDR1 reads SNHLY; CDR2 reads FYNNEI. CDR3 length: 16 amino acids. J gave up 5 bases and V 6 bases, and 6 bases lay outside the gene matches. CDR3 loop: CASRGLAGGRSETQYF. The CDR3 region has the DNA TGTGCCAGCAGGGGACTAGCGGGGGGGCGTTCTGAGACCCAGTACTTC.

The rearrangement uses TRBV5-1 and TRBJ2-2, with 8 positions matching TRBD1. The CDR3 loop spans 17 amino acids. V shed 4 bases, J shed 1 base, and the junction held 9 bases outside the gene matches. Germline CDR1 and CDR2: SGHRS and YFSETQ. In DNA, the CDR3 is TGCGCCAGCAGCCCTTACGGACAGGGTAGGAACACCGGGGAGCTGTTTTTT. Protein sequence: CASSPYGQGRNTGELFF.

CDR3 in DNA: TGTGCCAGCAGCCTCGGGACAGGTGAGCAGTTCTTC. It is translated as CASSLGTGEQFF. V is TRBV14 and J is TRBJ2-1; 8 bases fit TRBD1. V shed 4 bases, J shed 9 bases, and the junction held 2 bases outside the gene matches. Looked up from germline, CDR1 is SGHDN and CDR2 is FVKESK. The CDR3 runs 12 residues.

This sequence joins TRBV27 and TRBJ1-1; 9 bases are a match to TRBD1. This CDR3 has 14 amino acids. Trimming took 5 bases from V and 7 from J; bases not matched to a gene: 8. Germline loops: CDR1 MNHEY, CDR2 SMNVEV (reference sequence). This CDR3 reads CASSPVGTGIEAFF. Written as DNA, the CDR3 is TGTGCCAGCAGTCCCGTCGGGACAGGGATTGAAGCTTTCTTT.

The rearrangement links TRBV5-1 to TRBJ2-5; D is possibly TRBD1 (5 bases). Germline V CDR1 and CDR2: SGHRS, YFSETQ. V lost 4 bases to trimming and J lost 1 base, with 8 bases between them. The CDR3 totals 13 residues. DNA of the CDR3: TGCGCCAGCAGCAGGGGAACCCAAGAGACCCAGTACTTC. The encoded protein is CASSRGTQETQYF.

DNA for the CDR3: TGTGCCAGTAGTATTGCGGACAGGGGAACTTCACCCCTCCACTTT. This encodes CASSIADRGTSPLHF. This rearrangement joins TRBV19 to TRBJ1-6, with 9 bases that match TRBD1. The trim removed 3 bases at V and 9 bases at J, leaving 6 bases unmatched. Germline V gene sequence: CDR1 LNHDA, CDR2 SQIVND (reference sequence). The CDR3 is made up of 15 amino acids. The full variable domain, with the rest looked up from reference TRBV19 and TRBJ1-6, is DGGITQSPKYLFRKEGQNVTLSCEQNLNHDAMYWYRQDPGQGLRLIYYSQIVNDFQKGDIAEGYSVSREKKESFPLTVTSAQKNPTAFYLCASSIADRGTSPLHFGNGTRLTVT.